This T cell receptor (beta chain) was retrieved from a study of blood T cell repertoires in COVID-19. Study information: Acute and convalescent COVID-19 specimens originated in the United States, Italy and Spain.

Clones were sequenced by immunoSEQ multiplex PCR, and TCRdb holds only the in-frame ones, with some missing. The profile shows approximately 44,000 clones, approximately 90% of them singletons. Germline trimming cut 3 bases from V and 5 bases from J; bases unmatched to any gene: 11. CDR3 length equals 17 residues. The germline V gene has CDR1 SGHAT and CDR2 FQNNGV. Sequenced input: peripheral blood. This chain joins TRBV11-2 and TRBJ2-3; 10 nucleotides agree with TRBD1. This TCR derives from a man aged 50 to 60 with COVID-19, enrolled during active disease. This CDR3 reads CASSFPRSGTGEDTQYF. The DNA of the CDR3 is TGTGCCAGCAGCTTTCCGCGTTCCGGGACAGGGGAAGATACGCAGTATTTT. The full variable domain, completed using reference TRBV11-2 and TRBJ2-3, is EAGVAQSPRYKIIEKRQSVAFWCNPISGHATLYWYQQILGQGPKLLIQFQNNGVVDDSQLPKDRFSAERLKGVDSTLKIQPAKLEDSAVYLCASSFPRSGTGEDTQYFGPGTRLTVL.